The next 26 T cell receptor beta chains were all read from a single sample in a study of T cells after yellow fever vaccination. From the 5' RACE reads, TCRdb called clonotypes with MiXCR, one entry per CDR3 protein. The table records around 310,000 distinct CDR3 sequences, 3.5% to 4.5% of them present only once. The source was PBMCs, collected 15 days after the yellow fever booster vaccination. Every receptor here comes from a man between 18 and 29 years old who received the YFV17D yellow fever vaccine.

The sample holds many counts of this clonotype. The chain is built from TRBV19 and TRBJ2-7; 8 bases align to TRBD1. CDR3 size: 16 residues. V shed 3 bases, J shed 2 bases, and the junction held 9 bases outside the gene matches. Germline V lookup: CDR1 LNHDA, CDR2 SQIVND (reference sequence). CDR3 region: CASSMRDRSIPYEQYF. CDR3 nucleotides: TGTGCCAGTAGTATGAGGGACAGGTCGATCCCCTACGAGCAGTACTTC. Combining the CDR3 with reference TRBV19 and TRBJ2-7 gives the whole variable domain DGGITQSPKYLFRKEGQNVTLSCEQNLNHDAMYWYRQDPGQGLRLIYYSQIVNDFQKGDIAEGYSVSREKKESFPLTVTSAQKNPTAFYLCASSMRDRSIPYEQYFGPGTRLTVT.

This clonotype was observed at least ten times. The chain carries TRBV5-8 and TRBJ2-7, with 11 positions matching TRBD2. Germline assignment: CDR1 SGHTS and CDR2 YDEGEE. CDR3 length: 15 amino acids. V dropped 2 bases and J dropped 2; count of bases not matched to a gene: 3. The CDR3 loop reads CASSLRLAGTYEQYV. The CDR3, as DNA: TGTGCCAGCAGCTTACGACTAGCGGGAACCTACGAGCAGTACGTC.

Only a few counts were recorded for this clonotype. The chain combines TRBV6-1 with TRBJ2-3; D remains ambiguous. The CDR3 is made up of 15 amino acids. Per the germline V gene, CDR1 is MNHNS and CDR2 is SASEGT. V was cut by 4 bases and J by 2 bases, with 13 bases left in between. This CDR3 is CASSGRIPTTDTQYF. CDR3 coding DNA: TGTGCCAGCAGTGGGCGAATCCCCACCACAGATACGCAGTATTTT.

This clonotype was found many times. The J gene is TRBJ2-1, the V gene TRBV7-2; TRBD1 or TRBD2 may be the D gene (6 bases each). The germline V gene has CDR1 SGHTA and CDR2 FQGNSA. V dropped 5 bases and J dropped 8 bases, with 19 bases sitting between them. This CDR3 is built from 15 residues. CDR3 nucleotides: TGTGCCAGCAGCGCACGACGGGGGCCCTTGGATGAGCAGTTCTTC. Amino acid sequence: CASSARRGPLDEQFF.

This clonotype has a count of ten or more. This rearrangement joins TRBV28 to TRBJ1-2, with a tentative D call TRBD1 (6 bases). Germline CDR1 and CDR2: MDHEN and SYDVKM. The CDR3 consists of 15 residues. Trimming left V 4 bases short and J 0 bases short, with 12 bases between. This CDR3 is CASSYSTGANYGYTF. DNA for the CDR3: TGTGCCAGCAGTTATTCGACAGGAGCTAACTATGGCTACACCTTC.

Remarks on this clonotype: This may be a read error, as it is one base from a much larger clone. The chain carries TRBV7-7 and TRBJ2-1; weak D call: TRBD2 (6 bases). There are 15 residues in the CDR3. Germline lookup yields CDR1 SSHAT and CDR2 FNYEAQ (reference sequence). The CDR3 nucleotides read TGTGCTAGCAGCTCGGATATTGGGACTTACTATGAGCAGTTCTTC. It specifies CASSSDIGTYYEQFF.

About this clonotype itself: Mismatch with germline at one junction end may stem from a read error. This rearrangement joins TRBV7-2 to TRBJ2-5, with 10 bases aligning to TRBD2. CDR1 is SGHTA, CDR2 FQGNSA, per germline. The CDR3 length is 16 residues. Written as DNA, the CDR3 is TGTGCCTGCAGCTTATCGTCTAGCGGGGGACAAGAGACCCAGTACTTC. Translating gives CACSLSSSGGQETQYF.

In DNA, the CDR3 is TGCGCCAGCAGCCCACAGACGGACAGGGAGAACACTGAAGCTTTCTTT. It codes for CASSPQTDRENTEAFF. The rearrangement joins TRBV5-1 to TRBJ1-1; 8 positions match TRBD1. Trimming took 4 bases from V and 1 from J; bases not matched to a gene: 9. Per germline, CDR1 SGHRS and CDR2 YFSETQ. The CDR3 length is 16 residues.

This clonotype was observed at least ten times. The DNA for the CDR3 is TGCGCCAGCAGCTTCCAGGACAGGATAGAGCAGTACTTC. This gives the protein CASSFQDRIEQYF. The J gene is TRBJ2-7, the V gene TRBV5-1, with 7 positions matching TRBD1. Germline V gene sequence: CDR1 SGHRS, CDR2 YFSETQ. The CDR3 runs to 13 residues. V was clipped by 2 bases and J by 7 bases; unmatched bases: 6.

This clonotype was recorded at least ten times. The chain carries TRBV21-1 and TRBJ2-7; the D call in the table, TRBD1, was not verified against the DNA. TRBV21-1 is given as a pseudogene. The CDR3 is made up of 13 amino acids. The CDR3 sequence: CASSKTETYEQYV. In DNA form, the CDR3 reads TGTGCCAGCAGCAAGACAGAAACCTACGAGCAGTACGTC.

This clonotype was counted many times. V usage is TRBV6-6 and J usage is TRBJ2-7, with 7 bases aligning to TRBD2. Germline CDR1 reads MNHNY; CDR2 reads SVGAGI (reference sequence). With 8 bases clipped from V and 0 bases from J, the junction kept 4 bases outside the gene matches. The CDR3 runs to 13 residues. The CDR3: CASAGDGSYEQYV. The CDR3 nucleotides read TGTGCCAGCGCGGGGGACGGCTCCTACGAGCAGTACGTC.

This clonotype appeared a few times. The chain carries TRBV6-2 or TRBV6-3 and TRBJ2-7; 7 bases agree with TRBD1. Trimming took 7 bases from V and 3 from J; bases not matched to a gene: 9. In germline, CDR1 is MNHEY, CDR2 SVGEGT. The CDR3 consists of 14 residues. Written as DNA, the CDR3 is TGTGCCAGCAAAACCGGGACAGCCATCTACGAGCAGTACTTC. It is translated as CASKTGTAIYEQYF.

At least ten counts were recorded for this clonotype. In DNA, the CDR3 is TGTGCCAGCCCTGAAGGAACCCACTACGAGCAGTACGTC. This sequence encodes CASPEGTHYEQYV. The chain employs TRBV5-4 and TRBJ2-7; D gene ambiguous. Germline V gene data show CDR1 as SGHNT and CDR2 as YYREEE (reference sequence). V was clipped by 7 bases and J by 3 bases, with 14 bases between them. This CDR3 has 13 residues.

This clonotype was seen many times. The rearrangement joins TRBV21-1 to TRBJ2-5. TRBV21-1 is recorded as a pseudogene. The CDR3 covers 15 residues. For the CDR3, the DNA is TGTGCCAGCAGCAAAGATGGCAGAAACCAAGAGACCCAGTACTTC. Amino acids: CASSKDGRNQETQYF.

The V call is TRBV4-3, the J call TRBJ2-1; maybe TRBD1 (5 bases). Looked up from germline, CDR1 is LGHNA and CDR2 is YSLEER. Between the trimmed V and J ends, which lost 0 bases and 7 bases, there was a span of 16 bases. This CDR3 region has 16 residues. This chain's CDR3 is CASSQDLGLRGNEQFF. The CDR3 DNA is TGCGCCAGCAGCCAAGATCTGGGGCTCCGTGGGAATGAGCAGTTCTTC.

This clonotype was recorded many times. V gene TRBV9 combines with J gene TRBJ2-2, with a possible D match to TRBD2 (6 bases). V was clipped by 0 bases and J by 2 bases, with 8 bases between them. The CDR3 runs to 15 residues. Germline CDR1 is SGDLS and CDR2 is YYNGEE. The CDR3 region is CASSVVGGNTGELFF. Here the CDR3 DNA reads TGTGCCAGCAGCGTAGTGGGGGGAAACACCGGGGAGCTGTTTTTT.

This clonotype was seen repeatedly, ten times or more. The chain combines TRBV15 with TRBJ1-5; D gene ambiguous. Trimming shortened V by 2 bases and J by 7 bases, and 18 bases separated the two germline ends. The CDR3 extends over 16 amino acids. From germline, CDR1 is LNHNV and CDR2 YYDKDF (reference sequence). The CDR3 nucleotides are TGTGCCACCAGCAGACCTCCGGGGAGGGAGTGGCAGCCCCAGCATTTT. It codes for CATSRPPGREWQPQHF.

The rearrangement uses TRBV12-3 or TRBV12-4 and TRBJ1-6; possibly TRBD1 for D (5 bases). This CDR3 spans 16 amino acids. Deletions cut 4 bases from V and 8 bases from J, with 18 bases between. CDR3 residues: CASSWGPRDTYSPLHF. Here the CDR3 DNA reads TGTGCCAGCAGTTGGGGACCCCGTGACACGTATTCACCCCTCCACTTT.

This clonotype was found many times. The chain carries TRBV20-1 and TRBJ2-2; D gene unclear. Germline V gene sequence: CDR1 DFQATT, CDR2 SNEGSKA (reference sequence). Trimming shortened V by 6 bases and J by 2 bases, and 13 bases separated the two germline ends. The CDR3 consists of 14 residues. CDR3 amino acids: CSARRFPNTGELFF. The CDR3 DNA reads TGCAGTGCCCGCCGGTTCCCAAACACCGGGGAGCTGTTTTTT.

V usage is TRBV12-3 or TRBV12-4 and J usage is TRBJ2-3, with D perhaps TRBD2 (6 bases). The CDR3 has 16 residues. With 7 bases removed from V and 6 bases from J, the gap between germline ends came to 23 bases. The CDR3 coding sequence is TGTGCCAGCACCCCGCAGACCCGGGGGTTAGGGGATACGCAGTATTTT. It yields the protein CASTPQTRGLGDTQYF.

This clonotype turned up a few times. The V gene is TRBV7-9, the J gene TRBJ2-2; 12 nucleotides match TRBD1. The CDR3 runs 18 residues. The trim removed 4 bases at V and 0 bases at J, leaving 6 bases unmatched. CDR1 is SEHNR, CDR2 FQNEAQ, per germline (reference sequence). CDR3 DNA sequence: TGTGCCAGCAGCTCCCCGGGACAGGGGGCAGCGAACACCGGGGAGCTGTTTTTT. It codes for CASSSPGQGAANTGELFF.

The V and J genes are TRBV5-6 and TRBJ2-7; D could derive from TRBD1 or TRBD2 (5 bases each). Germline-derived CDR1 and CDR2 are SGHDT and YYEEEE. The V gene lost 7 bases and the J gene lost 4 bases, with 12 bases spanning the gap. This CDR3 contains 12 residues. The CDR3 coding sequence is TGTGCCAGCCTACGGGACGGATACGAGCAGTACTTC. It encodes CASLRDGYEQYF.

Ten or more counts support this clonotype. The chain uses TRBV4-1 and TRBJ1-1; unclear D gene. This CDR3 has 12 residues. The V and J ends lost 3 bases and 9 bases respectively, with 11 bases between them. Germline-derived CDR1 and CDR2 are MGHRA and YSYEKL. The CDR3 nucleotides read TGCGCCAGCAGCCATTGGGGAGGTAAAGCTTTCTTT. Protein product: CASSHWGGKAFF.

This clonotype was detected many times. This chain links TRBV7-2 with TRBJ1-1; 9 bases agree with TRBD1. This CDR3 has 15 residues. The ends lost 4 bases at V and 3 bases at J; junction bases unmatched: 6. In germline, CDR1 is SGHTA, CDR2 FQGNSA. The CDR3 region has the DNA TGTGCCAGCAGCTCAGGGACAGGGCCATACACTGAAGCTTTCTTT. Residues: CASSSGTGPYTEAFF.

This clonotype was recorded at least ten times. This chain joins TRBV15 and TRBJ2-5; possibly TRBD2 for D (5 bases). The length of the CDR3 is 15 residues. The V end lost 0 bases, the J end lost 5 bases, and 13 bases lay between the germline ends. The germline V gene has CDR1 LNHNV and CDR2 YYDKDF (reference sequence). The CDR3 sequence is CATSRDPSGIETQYF. CDR3 in DNA: TGTGCCACCAGCAGAGATCCTTCGGGGATCGAGACCCAGTACTTC.

This clonotype was recorded many times. This chain joins TRBV10-3 and TRBJ2-3; TRBD2 matches at 9 bases. The length of the CDR3 is 14 residues. Trimming at V came to 11 bases and at J to 6 bases, leaving 12 bases not matched to a gene. Per the germline V gene, CDR1 is ENHRY and CDR2 is SYGVKD. CDR3 sequence: CAARNAGGPDTQYF. In DNA, the CDR3 is TGTGCCGCCCGAAATGCGGGGGGGCCTGATACGCAGTATTTT.